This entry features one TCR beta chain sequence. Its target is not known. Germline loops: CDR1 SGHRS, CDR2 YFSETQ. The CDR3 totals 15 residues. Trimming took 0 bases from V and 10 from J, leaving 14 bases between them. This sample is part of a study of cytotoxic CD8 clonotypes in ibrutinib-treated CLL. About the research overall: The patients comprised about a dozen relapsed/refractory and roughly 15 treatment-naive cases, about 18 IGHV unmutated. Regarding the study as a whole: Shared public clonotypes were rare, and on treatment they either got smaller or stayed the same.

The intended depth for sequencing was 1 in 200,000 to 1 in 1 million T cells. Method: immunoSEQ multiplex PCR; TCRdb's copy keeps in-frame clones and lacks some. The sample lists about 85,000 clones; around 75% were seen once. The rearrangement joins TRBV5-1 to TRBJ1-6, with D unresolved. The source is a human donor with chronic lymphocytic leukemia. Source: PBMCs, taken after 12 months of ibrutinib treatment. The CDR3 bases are TGCGCCAGCAGCTTGGAGGCCAGGCTCTTCTCACCCCTCCACTTT. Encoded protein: CASSLEARLFSPLHF.